This passage covers 20 T cell receptor beta chains from one sample sequenced in a study of T cells after yellow fever vaccination. TCRdb re-analysed the 5' RACE reads in MiXCR, keeping a single row per CDR3 protein. The sample contains 120,000 to 150,000 distinct CDR3 sequences, less than 9.5% of which appear only once. The sample consisted of CD4+ T cells sorted from PBMCs, taken 5 days after the yellow fever booster vaccination. Receptors originate from a young man who received the YFV17D yellow fever vaccine.

This clonotype was counted many times. The chain recombines TRBV11-2 with TRBJ2-7; tentatively, D is TRBD2 (6 bases). The V end was cut by 1 base, the J end by 7 bases, with 14 bases between. The germline gives CDR1 SGHAT, CDR2 FQNNGV. The CDR3 spans 14 residues. This CDR3 reads CASSLATGEPEQYF. The CDR3 coding sequence is TGTGCCAGCAGCTTAGCTACGGGGGAGCCTGAGCAGTACTTC.

This clonotype was found many times. The chain recombines TRBV12-3 or TRBV12-4 with TRBJ2-1, with TRBD1 as a possible D gene (6 bases). The CDR3 runs 13 residues. Trimming shortened V by 11 bases and J by 8 bases, and 19 bases separated the two germline ends. DNA for the CDR3: TGTGCCGACCGGGACACGGCGGTCGATGAGCAGTTCTTC. Encoded protein: CADRDTAVDEQFF.

This clonotype was seen ten or more times. This CDR3 reads CASSLDRGLLRDTEAFF. The DNA for the CDR3 is TGTGCCAGCAGTTTGGACAGGGGGCTGCTGCGGGACACTGAAGCTTTCTTT. The chain links TRBV6-5 to TRBJ1-1; 11 positions match TRBD1. CDR1 is MNHEY, CDR2 SVGAGI, per germline. Germline trimming cut 4 bases from V and 3 bases from J; bases unmatched to any gene: 10. This CDR3 comprises 17 residues.

This clonotype occurred a few times. CDR3 in DNA: TGCAGTGCTACTAGCGGGAGTAGACCCTACAATGAGCAGTTCTTC. This translates into CSATSGSRPYNEQFF. The rearrangement uses TRBV20-1 and TRBJ2-1, with 10 bases fitting TRBD2. Germline CDR1 reads DFQATT; CDR2 reads SNEGSKA (reference sequence). The J segment lost 2 bases and the V segment lost 4 bases, leaving 5 bases of the junction unmatched. This CDR3 is 15 amino acids long.

This clonotype was seen repeatedly, ten times or more. The chain employs TRBV7-3 and TRBJ2-1; D is tentatively TRBD1 or TRBD2 (5 bases each). Germline CDR1 and CDR2: SGHTA and FQGTGA. There are 15 residues in the CDR3. The V end lost 2 bases, the J end lost 6 bases, and 14 bases lay between the germline ends. The CDR3 coding sequence is TGTGCCAGCAGCTTACGTGGGACGACGTTCAATGAGCAGTTCTTC. Residues: CASSLRGTTFNEQFF.

This clonotype was seen ten or more times. This chain links TRBV20-1 with TRBJ2-1, with D tentatively TRBD1 or TRBD2 (5 bases each). The germline V and J ends were trimmed by 3 bases and 9 bases, with 24 bases remaining between them. There are 16 residues in the CDR3. Germline V gives CDR1 DFQATT, CDR2 SNEGSKA (reference sequence). The CDR3 here is CSASGIARWVGAEQFF. The DNA for the CDR3 is TGCAGTGCTAGTGGAATAGCGCGCTGGGTAGGGGCTGAGCAGTTCTTC.

Many counts were recorded for this clonotype. The V gene is TRBV4-1, the J gene TRBJ2-7, with D tentatively TRBD1 (5 bases). The CDR3 totals 14 residues. V lost 0 bases, J lost 7 bases, and 13 bases lay in between. CDR1 and CDR2 from the germline V gene are MGHRA and YSYEKL. CDR3 coding DNA: TGCGCCAGCAGCCAAGATAGGGGTGCCTTGGAGCAGTACTTC. Amino acids: CASSQDRGALEQYF.

There are a few counts of this clonotype. The V gene is TRBV4-2, the J gene TRBJ2-3, with 7 bases fitting TRBD2. The V and J ends lost 1 base and 0 bases, in that order; junction bases with no gene match: 7. Germline V gene lookup returns CDR1 LGHNA and CDR2 YNFKEQ. CDR3 length: 17 amino acids. Written as DNA, the CDR3 is TGTGCCAGCAGCCAAGGACTAGCAGGACTAAGCACAGATACGCAGTATTTT. It encodes CASSQGLAGLSTDTQYF.

This clonotype has ten or more counts. The chain recombines TRBV9 with TRBJ2-7, with 9 bases aligning to TRBD2. CDR1 is SGDLS and CDR2 is YYNGEE in the germline V gene. The CDR3 length is 15 residues. V dropped 3 bases and J dropped 3; count of bases not matched to a gene: 7. CDR3: CASSDPGTSNYEQYF. The CDR3 coding sequence is TGTGCCAGCAGCGACCCCGGGACTAGCAACTACGAGCAGTACTTC. The variable domain in full, with the rest retrieved from reference TRBV9 and TRBJ2-7, is DSGVTQTPKHLITATGQRVTLRCSPRSGDLSVYWYQQSLDQGLQFLIQYYNGEERAKGNILERFSAQQFPDLHSELNLSSLELGDSALYFCASSDPGTSNYEQYFGPGTRLTVT.

In this sample, this clonotype turned up a few times. The chain couples TRBV5-4 to TRBJ2-7, with 8 bases fitting TRBD1. The V gene's germline CDR1 is SGHNT and CDR2 YYREEE (reference sequence). V was clipped by 5 bases and J by 2 bases; unmatched bases: 6. This CDR3 has 14 amino acids. DNA for the CDR3: TGTGCCAGCAGTCTGGACAGGGCGGCCTACGAGCAGTACTTC. Its protein product is CASSLDRAAYEQYF.

This clonotype turned up a few times. The chain carries TRBV19 and TRBJ1-2; TRBD1 is a possible D gene (6 bases). The CDR3 spans 14 residues. Trimming left V 1 base short and J 2 bases short, with 8 bases between. The germline V gene encodes CDR1 LNHDA and CDR2 SQIVND (reference sequence). The CDR3: CASSIAGTNYGYTF. The CDR3 nucleotides are TGTGCCAGTAGTATAGCCGGGACAAACTATGGCTACACCTTC.

The gene calls are TRBV3-1 and TRBJ2-7, with D tentatively TRBD2 (6 bases). Germline V gene sequence: CDR1 LGHDT, CDR2 YNNKEL (reference sequence). V was cut by 4 bases and J by 4 bases, with 11 bases left in between. This CDR3 region has 13 residues. The CDR3 protein is CASSPRDLYEQYF. The CDR3 DNA reads as TGTGCCAGCAGCCCCCGGGACTTGTACGAGCAGTACTTC.

V and J are TRBV7-2 and TRBJ2-7; D possibly corresponds to TRBD2 (5 bases). The V and J ends lost 5 bases and 4 bases respectively, with 12 bases between them. Germline V lookup: CDR1 SGHTA, CDR2 FQGNSA. The CDR3 totals 13 residues. CDR3 nucleotides: TGTGCCAGCAGCCGGATCTCGGGATACGAGCAGTACTTC. It codes for CASSRISGYEQYF.

For this clonotype: A much bigger clone sits one base away, suggesting this may be a read error. This chain uses TRBV9 with TRBJ2-5, with D hard to call. V was trimmed by 0 bases and J by 5 bases, leaving 11 bases between them. Germline-derived CDR1 and CDR2 are SGDLS and YYNGEE. This CDR3 is built from 14 residues. In nucleotides, the CDR3 is TGTGCCAGCAGCGTAGAGCCAGTCCACGAGACCCAGTACTTC. Residues: CASSVEPVHETQYF.

The chain recombines TRBV5-4 with TRBJ2-7; 12 bases are shared with TRBD2. The V and J ends lost 0 bases and 5 bases, in that order; junction bases with no gene match: 3. The CDR3 is 15 residues long. CDR1 is SGHNT, CDR2 YYREEE, per germline (reference sequence). The CDR3 region is CASSLASGRAHEQYF. The DNA for the CDR3 is TGTGCCAGCAGCTTGGCTAGCGGGAGGGCCCACGAGCAGTACTTC.

This clonotype occurred many times. This chain connects TRBV29-1 to TRBJ2-1, with D possibly matching TRBD2 (6 bases). CDR3 length: 13 amino acids. V gave up 5 bases and J gave up 0 bases, with 8 bases separating them. Germline V gives CDR1 SQVTM, CDR2 ANQGSEA. The CDR3 region is CSVRRGSYNEQFF. The CDR3 bases are TGCAGCGTTAGGCGGGGCTCCTACAATGAGCAGTTCTTC.

To note about this clonotype: A much larger clone is a single base away; this may be a read error. This chain joins TRBV4-3 and TRBJ2-1; TRBD2 aligns across 10 bases. This CDR3 region has 15 residues. Germline CDR1 reads LGHNA; CDR2 reads YSLEER. Here the CDR3 DNA reads TGCGCCAGCAGCCAAGGGACTAGCGGAAACAATGAGCAGCTCTTC. Its translation is CASSQGTSGNNEQLF.

The table lists this clonotype with many counts. The chain couples TRBV29-1 to TRBJ2-7; 7 bases fit TRBD1. Germline CDR1 is SQVTM and CDR2 is ANQGSEA. The CDR3 sequence is 13 residues long. The junction had 9 bases not matched to a gene; V was cut back by 7 bases and J by 3 bases. The CDR3, as DNA: TGCAGCGCCGCACAGGGGACGAGCTACGAGCAGTACTTC. It translates to CSAAQGTSYEQYF.

The chain has TRBV20-1 and TRBJ2-7, with 10 nucleotides matching TRBD1. V was pared by 1 base and J by 4 bases, with 4 bases of the junction left unmatched. Germline CDR1 and CDR2: DFQATT and SNEGSKA (reference sequence). This CDR3 spans 14 amino acids. Written as DNA, the CDR3 is TGCAGTGCTAGAGGTGACAGGGGGCGTTACGAGCAGTACTTC. Its protein is CSARGDRGRYEQYF.

This clonotype was recorded at least ten times. The chain employs TRBV12-3 or TRBV12-4 and TRBJ2-6, with D possibly being TRBD1 or TRBD2 (7 bases each). Trimming cost V 2 bases and J 4 bases, with 15 bases left between them. CDR3 length: 17 residues. CDR3 bases: TGTGCCAGCAGTTTAACTCAGGGGGGGACCGGGGCCAACGTCCTGACTTTC. It encodes CASSLTQGGTGANVLTF.